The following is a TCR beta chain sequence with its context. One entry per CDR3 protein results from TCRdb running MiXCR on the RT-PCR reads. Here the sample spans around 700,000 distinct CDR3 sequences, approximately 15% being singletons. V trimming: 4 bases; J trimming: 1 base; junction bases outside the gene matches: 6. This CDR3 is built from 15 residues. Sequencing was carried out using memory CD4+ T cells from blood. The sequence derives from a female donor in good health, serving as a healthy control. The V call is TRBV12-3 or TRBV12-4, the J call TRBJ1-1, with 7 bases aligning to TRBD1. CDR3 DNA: TGTGCCAGCAGTTGGGAGACAGGGCGGAACACTGAAGCTTTCTTT. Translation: CASSWETGRNTEAFF.